A selection of T cell receptor beta chains follows, all from one sample in a study of blood T cell repertoires in COVID-19. Assay used: immunoSEQ multiplex PCR; TCRdb lists only in-frame clones, some missing. Here the sample spans some 200,000 clones, approximately 84% being singletons. The source material was peripheral blood. The source of these receptors is a woman aged 55-69 years with acute or convalescent COVID-19. Both conserved end residues are part of each CDR3. A D gene is named only where the DNA matches it firmly. Only some rows state a clone size, as once, few, many or a class for expanded clones.

- | - | TRBJ1-2 | TRBV24-1 | TGTGCCACACACGACGCGGGTGGCTACACCTTC | CATHDAGGYTF
- | TRBD1 | TRBJ2-3 | TRBV7-2 | TGTGCCAGCAGTCCCCGACAGGGAAGCACAGATACGCAGTATTTT | CASSPRQGSTDTQYF
- | - | TRBJ2-2 | TRBV7-3 | TGTGCCAGCAGCTTGGCAGGGGCCGGGGAGCTGTTTTTT | CASSLAGAGELFF
- | TRBD1 | TRBJ2-1 | TRBV2 | TGTGCCACCCAAGGACAGGGGGCAGGTGAGCAGTTCTTC | CATQGQGAGEQFF
- | - | TRBJ1-3 | TRBV9 | TGTGCCAGCAGCGTAGATGTCGGGGCAGGGGTTGGAAACACCATATATTTT | CASSVDVGAGVGNTIYF
once | - | TRBJ1-1 | TRBV27 | TGTGCCAGCAGGAACTTAATTGAAGCTTTCTTT | CASRNLIEAFF
- | - | TRBJ1-1 | TRBV9 | TGTGCCAGCAGCCCCCGGCGGACAGCCGAAATCACTGAAGCTTTCTTT | CASSPRRTAEITEAFF
- | - | TRBJ2-7 | TRBV3-1/TRBV3-2 | TGTGCCAGCAGCCAAGTCAGTGGGGCTTCCTACGAGCAGTACTTC | CASSQVSGASYEQYF
once | - | TRBJ2-5 | TRBV28 | TGTGCCAGCAGTTCCCAGGGCGGGGCTAGGGAGACCCAGTACTTC | CASSSQGGARETQYF
- | - | TRBJ2-2 | TRBV7-3 | TGTGCCAGCAGCTACCATGGAGCGAACACCGGGGAGCTGTTTTTT | CASSYHGANTGELFF
- | - | TRBJ1-5 | TRBV19 | TGTGCCAGTAGTAAGAAGATTATAGGGACACCGGATCAGCCCCAGCATTTT | CASSKKIIGTPDQPQHF
- | TRBD2 | TRBJ2-1 | TRBV3-1/TRBV3-2 | TGTGCCAGCAGCCAAGCGGGATCGCTAGCGGGGGAGAATGAGCAGTTCTTC | CASSQAGSLAGENEQFF
once | - | TRBJ1-2 | TRBV6-5 | TGTGCCAGCACTTTACAGCCTAACTATGGCTACACCTTC | CASTLQPNYGYTF
- | - | TRBJ1-2 | TRBV10-3 | TGTGCCATCAGTGAGTCGGCGGGGTTGTATGGCTACACCTTC | CAISESAGLYGYTF
- | - | TRBJ2-4 | TRBV4-3 | TGCGCCAGCAGCCAAATAAGGGGCGGCATTCAGTACTTC | CASSQIRGGIQYF
- | TRBD2 | TRBJ2-2 | TRBV14 | TGTGCCAGCAGCCAAGTGGGCGGGACTAGCTCGGGGGAGCTGTTTTTT | CASSQVGGTSSGELFF
once | TRBD1 | TRBJ1-2 | TRBV7-8 | TGTGCCAGCAGCTTAAGCGGGGGACAGGGGGCCAATGGCTACACCTTC | CASSLSGGQGANGYTF
- | TRBD2 | TRBJ2-1 | TRBV4-3 | TGCGCCAGCAGCCAAGAGCTTACTAGCGGGGGGCTCGCCTACAATGAGCAGTTCTTC | CASSQELTSGGLAYNEQFF
- | TRBD1 | TRBJ1-4 | TRBV3-1/TRBV3-2 | TGTGCCAGCAGCCTTGGTGAGGGGGCACCAAATGAAAAACTGTTTTTT | CASSLGEGAPNEKLFF
once | - | TRBJ2-1 | TRBV29-1 | TGCAGCGGGGGACTGTACAATGAGCAGTTCTTC | CSGGLYNEQFF
- | TRBD1 | TRBJ1-3 | TRBV12-5 | TGTGCTAGTGCCAAGGGACAGGGTGAAAACACCATATATTTT | CASAKGQGENTIYF
- | - | TRBJ1-1 | TRBV9 | TGTGCCAGCAGCGTAGAAGTAGGGGGGAACACTGAAGCTTTCTTT | CASSVEVGGNTEAFF
- | - | TRBJ1-2 | TRBV5-1 | TGCGCCAGCAGCTTGGTGGATTACAGGGATGGCTACACCTTC | CASSLVDYRDGYTF
- | TRBD2 | TRBJ2-3 | TRBV27 | TGTGCCAGCCGACTAGCGGGAAGCACAGATACGCAGTATTTT | CASRLAGSTDTQYF
few | - | TRBJ1-2 | TRBV2 | TGTGCCAGCAGAGCCGGGACTCAAACCTCAGCTAACTATGGCTACACCTTC | CASRAGTQTSANYGYTF
- | - | TRBJ2-4 | TRBV5-6 | TGTGCCAGCAGCCCACAGGGAAACATTCAGTACTTC | CASSPQGNIQYF
few | TRBD1 | TRBJ1-1 | TRBV24-1 | TGTGCCACCAGTGATCCCGGGACAGGGGAAGCTTTCTTT | CATSDPGTGEAFF
- | TRBD2 | TRBJ2-1 | TRBV13 | TGTGCCAGCAGCCGACTAGCGGGGGCCCTCAATGAGCAGTTCTTC | CASSRLAGALNEQFF
- | - | TRBJ2-3 | TRBV19 | TGTGCCAGTAGGGCTAGGGGTGGCACAGATACGCAGTATTTT | CASRARGGTDTQYF
once | TRBD2 | TRBJ2-4 | TRBV7-2 | TGTGCCAGCAGCCGGACTAGCGGGGGGGCTGGAAACATTCAGTACTTC | CASSRTSGGAGNIQYF
- | - | TRBJ1-4 | TRBV27 | TGTGCCAGCAGTTTCGTTGGCGGACTTAATGAAAAACTGTTTTTT | CASSFVGGLNEKLFF
- | - | TRBJ1-2 | TRBV28 | TGTGCCAGCAGCAAAAGGTATCTAGCAACAAACTATGGCTACACCTTC | CASSKRYLATNYGYTF
- | TRBD1 | TRBJ1-1 | TRBV2 | TGTGCCAGCAGTGAAGCCCGGGACAGAAATTTGAACACTGAAGCTTTCTTT | CASSEARDRNLNTEAFF
- | - | TRBJ2-3 | TRBV19 | TGTGCCAGTAGTAACCGCCCCGCAGGGACTAGCACAGATACGCAGTATTTT | CASSNRPAGTSTDTQYF
- | - | TRBJ1-5 | TRBV7-8 | TGTGCCAGCAGCTTAGAGGAGACAGGTTATCAGCCCCAGCATTTT | CASSLEETGYQPQHF
- | - | TRBJ1-1 | TRBV27 | TGTGCCAGCAGTTTTAGTCCGGGGGTGAACACTGAAGCTTTCTTT | CASSFSPGVNTEAFF
- | - | TRBJ1-6 | TRBV5-1 | TGCGCCAGCAGCTCCGGGACAAATAATTCACCCCTCCACTTT | CASSSGTNNSPLHF
few | - | TRBJ1-1 | TRBV18 | TGTGCCAGCTCACCACTCGCCGGGGGTTTCGACCTGAACACTGAAGCTTTCTTT | CASSPLAGGFDLNTEAFF
- | - | TRBJ1-2 | TRBV19 | TGTGCCAGTAGTATATTGGGCCTTAACTATGGCTACACCTTC | CASSILGLNYGYTF
- | TRBD1 | TRBJ1-2 | TRBV6-5 | TGTGCCAGCAGTCAACTTAGGGGGCCCTCCTATGGCTACACCTTC | CASSQLRGPSYGYTF
- | TRBD2 | TRBJ2-3 | TRBV7-2 | TGTGCCAGCAGCTTAAGGCTAGCGGGGGCCACAGATACGCAGTATTTT | CASSLRLAGATDTQYF
- | - | TRBJ1-3 | TRBV5-4 | TGTGCCAGCAGCCCGCCCCCCGGACAGCCCTCTGGAAACACCATATATTTT | CASSPPPGQPSGNTIYF
- | TRBD1 | TRBJ2-5 | TRBV6-6 | TGTGCCAGCAGTACCGGTACAGGGGCGCAAGAGACCCAGTACTTC | CASSTGTGAQETQYF
- | - | TRBJ2-7 | TRBV27 | TGTGCCAGCAGTGAACTCCGGGCCTACGAGCAGTACTTC | CASSELRAYEQYF
- | TRBD2 | TRBJ2-7 | TRBV3-1/TRBV3-2 | TGTGCCAGCAGCCCTGAGCGGGGGACCGCCTACGAGCAGTACTTC | CASSPERGTAYEQYF
- | - | TRBJ1-5 | TRBV21-1 | TGTGCCAGCAGCCGAGAATCGGACAGATATAATTCCGCCATCAATCAGCCCCAGCATTTT | CASSRESDRYNSAINQPQHF
- | - | TRBJ1-2 | TRBV7-2 | TGTGCCAGCAGCTTCGACTATTCTAACTATGGCTACACCTTC | CASSFDYSNYGYTF
- | - | TRBJ1-1 | TRBV5-1 | TGCGCCAGCTCTCTGGTGACACCCTTCCCGAACACTGAAGCTTTCTTT | CASSLVTPFPNTEAFF
- | TRBD2 | TRBJ2-7 | TRBV11-2 | TGTGCCAGCAGCTTAGATAGCCCTTCACCTTCTAGCGGGGTGTCCTACGAGCAGTACTTC | CASSLDSPSPSSGVSYEQYF
- | TRBD1 | TRBJ1-5 | TRBV5-6 | TGTGCCAGCAGCTTGGGGACAGGGGCGAGCAATCAGCCCCAGCATTTT | CASSLGTGASNQPQHF